Included here is one T cell receptor beta chain sequence, with context. The sample is drawn from a study of blood T cell repertoires in COVID-19. V lost 4 bases, J lost 4 bases, and 12 bases lay in between. CDR1 is GTSNPN and CDR2 is SVGIG in the germline V gene (reference sequence). This CDR3 contains 13 residues. Sequencing was performed with immunoSEQ multiplex PCR; in TCRdb, only in-frame clones are kept and a portion is missing. Seen here are about 56,000 clones, around four fifths observed once, and the top ten hold 10% to 15%. Sequencing input: peripheral blood. This receptor was identified in a woman of 80 years or more with acute or convalescent COVID-19. V and J are TRBV30 and TRBJ2-3, with D tentatively TRBD1 (6 bases). The CDR3 protein is CAWTGDPPDTQYF. CDR3 DNA sequence: TGTGCCTGGACAGGGGATCCGCCAGATACGCAGTATTTT. Based on the CDR3 plus reference TRBV30 and TRBJ2-3, the full variable domain is SQTIHQWPATLVQPVGSPLSLECTVEGTSNPNLYWYRQAAGRGLQLLFYSVGIGQISSEVPQNLSASRPQDRQFILSSKKLLLSDSGFYLCAWTGDPPDTQYFGPGTRLTVL.